The 16 T cell receptor beta chains below come from one sample, sequenced in a study of blood T cells in healthy people across ages. Combining a sample-barcoded 5' primer with a J-beta primer mix, a second PCR ran for roughly 7 to 12 cycles. From the 5' RACE reads, TCRdb called clonotypes with MiXCR, one entry per CDR3 protein. Among fewer than 900,000 distinct CDR3 sequences listed, roughly two fifths were seen once. The sample was blood. The receptors come from a woman aged 55-75 years in good health.

The chain joins TRBV7-3 to TRBJ2-1; 8 bases are a match to TRBD2. This CDR3 spans 20 amino acids. V dropped 8 bases and J dropped 0; count of bases not matched to a gene: 21. CDR1 and CDR2 (germline): SGHTA, FQGTGA. The CDR3 is CASGPAVASGPTGSYNEQFF. In nucleotides, the CDR3 is TGTGCCAGCGGGCCGGCAGTGGCTAGCGGGCCAACGGGCTCCTACAATGAGCAGTTCTTC.

V gene TRBV3-1 combines with J gene TRBJ2-5; 8 bases map to TRBD2. Trimming at V came to 2 bases and at J to 2 bases, leaving 4 bases not matched to a gene. This CDR3 contains 15 residues. Germline-derived CDR1 and CDR2 are LGHDT and YNNKEL (reference sequence). The CDR3 here is CASSQWRGEQETQYF. The CDR3 DNA sequence: TGTGCCAGCAGCCAATGGCGGGGGGAACAAGAGACCCAGTACTTC.

The chain uses TRBV6-1 and TRBJ2-5, with D possibly called TRBD1 or TRBD2 (5 bases each). The ends were cut back, 7 bases at V and 11 bases at J, with 32 bases in the middle. Germline CDR1 and CDR2: MNHNS and SASEGT. This CDR3 comprises 17 residues. CDR3: CASNAKGLRESYNEQYF. CDR3 coding DNA: TGTGCCAGCAATGCCAAGGGGTTGAGGGAGTCTTACAATGAGCAGTACTTC.

This clonotype was found a few times. The V call is TRBV5-1, the J call TRBJ1-5; TRBD1 might be the D (6 bases). Germline CDR1 SGHRS, CDR2 YFSETQ. CDR3 length: 15 amino acids. V was shortened by 0 bases and J by 6 bases, with 13 bases between the two germline ends. This CDR3 reads CASSLGGAHSQPQHF. Written as DNA, the CDR3 is TGCGCCAGCAGCTTGGGGGGGGCACATAGTCAGCCCCAGCATTTT.

In its sample, this clonotype was seen a few times. The chain recombines TRBV27 with TRBJ2-7; tentative D call: TRBD2 (6 bases). The CDR3 is 13 amino acids. Trimming took off 5 bases at V and 2 bases at J, with 10 bases between the two ends. The germline V gene encodes CDR1 MNHEY and CDR2 SMNVEV (reference sequence). CDR3 residues: CASSLGTPYEQYF. The CDR3 DNA reads TGTGCCAGCAGTCTCGGGACTCCCTACGAGCAGTACTTC.

The V call is TRBV6-1, the J call TRBJ2-1; D is perhaps TRBD1 (6 bases). V was shortened by 1 base and J by 6 bases, with 13 bases between the two germline ends. The CDR3 runs to 15 residues. Germline V gene lookup returns CDR1 MNHNS and CDR2 SASEGT. Here the CDR3 DNA reads TGTGCCAGCAGTGAAGAAGGCTGGGGGCCCAATGAGCAGTTCTTC. Protein sequence: CASSEEGWGPNEQFF.

This clonotype was detected many times. The genes are TRBV3-1 and TRBJ2-3; a weak D match, TRBD2 (5 bases). CDR3 length: 17 residues. Germline V gene lookup returns CDR1 LGHDT and CDR2 YNNKEL (reference sequence). V was shortened by 0 bases and J by 0 bases, with 13 bases between the two germline ends. CDR3 sequence: CASSQDIGETSTDTQYF. As DNA, the CDR3 is TGTGCCAGCAGCCAAGATATCGGGGAGACTAGCACAGATACGCAGTATTTT.

The chain carries TRBV7-2 and TRBJ1-4; 12 positions match TRBD1. Germline trimming cut 6 bases from V and 4 bases from J; bases unmatched to any gene: 18. In germline, CDR1 is SGHTA, CDR2 FQGNSA. The CDR3 sequence is 20 residues long. CDR3 in amino acids: CASRPGTGGYGYSFNEKLFF. As DNA, the CDR3 is TGTGCCAGCAGACCCGGGACAGGGGGCTACGGATACAGTTTTAATGAAAAACTGTTTTTT.

The genes are TRBV30 and TRBJ1-2; maybe TRBD1 (5 bases). Germline values: CDR1 GTSNPN, CDR2 SVGIG (reference sequence). The CDR3 spans 14 residues. Trimming pared 2 bases from V and 2 bases from J, leaving 12 bases between. Written as DNA, the CDR3 is TGTGCCTGGAGTCCCGACAGACCAAACTATGGCTACACCTTC. This gives the protein CAWSPDRPNYGYTF.

The chain combines TRBV7-2 with TRBJ1-6; D call uncertain. In germline, CDR1 is SGHTA, CDR2 FQGNSA. CDR3 length: 13 amino acids. The V end lost 0 bases, the J end lost 9 bases, and 6 bases lay between the germline ends. This chain's CDR3 is CASSLAGISPLHF. In nucleotides, the CDR3 is TGTGCCAGCAGCTTAGCAGGGATTTCACCCCTCCACTTT. The full variable domain, with the rest looked up from reference TRBV7-2 and TRBJ1-6, is GAGVSQSPSNKVTEKGKDVELRCDPISGHTALYWYRQSLGQGLEFLIYFQGNSAPDKSGLPSDRFSAERTGGSVSTLTIQRTQQEDSAVYLCASSLAGISPLHFGNGTRLTVT.

This clonotype was found a few times. CDR3: CASSLLQGGGYTF. The CDR3 coding sequence is TGTGCCAGCAGCCTCCTCCAGGGGGGAGGCTACACCTTC. This sequence joins TRBV14 and TRBJ1-2; 7 bases are a match to TRBD1. V was clipped by 4 bases and J by 8 bases; unmatched bases: 7. The CDR3 spans 13 residues. Germline CDR1 and CDR2: SGHDN and FVKESK. The whole variable domain, remainder taken from reference TRBV14 and TRBJ1-2, is EAGVTQFPSHSVIEKGQTVTLRCDPISGHDNLYWYRRVMGKEIKFLLHFVKESKQDESGMPNNRFLAERTGGTYSTLKVQPAELEDSGVYFCASSLLQGGGYTFGSGTRLTVV.

This sequence joins TRBV20-1 and TRBJ2-7; D possibly corresponds to TRBD2 (5 bases). The CDR3 has 13 amino acids. Germline CDR1 is DFQATT and CDR2 is SNEGSKA (reference sequence). CDR3 DNA sequence: TGCAGGGCACGGGCTAGCCGGACCTACGAGCAGTACTTC. Protein product: CRARASRTYEQYF.

The rearrangement joins TRBV20-1 to TRBJ2-5, with 8 bases that match TRBD1. This CDR3 contains 14 residues. Germline-derived CDR1 and CDR2 are DFQATT and SNEGSKA (reference sequence). Trimming at V came to 2 bases and at J to 5 bases, leaving 7 bases not matched to a gene. The CDR3 coding sequence is TGCAGTGCTAGATTGACAGGGGAAGCGGAGACCCAGTACTTC. Translating gives CSARLTGEAETQYF.

This clonotype was counted a few times. This rearrangement joins TRBV4-3 to TRBJ1-5; D is unclear. CDR1 LGHNA and CDR2 YSLEER come from the germline V gene. The ends were cut back, 0 bases at V and 6 bases at J, with 6 bases in the middle. This CDR3 comprises 13 residues. CDR3 amino acids: CASSQDFGQPQHF. CDR3 in DNA: TGCGCCAGCAGCCAAGATTTCGGTCAGCCCCAGCATTTT.

This clonotype has at least ten counts. In DNA, the CDR3 is TGTGCCAGCAGTTTAGTGACAGGGGTAAACAATGAGCAGTTCTTC. This encodes CASSLVTGVNNEQFF. The rearrangement joins TRBV12-3 or TRBV12-4 to TRBJ2-1, with 8 bases aligning to TRBD1. After removal of 1 base from V and 5 bases from J, the junction contained 4 bases not matched to a gene. CDR3 length: 15 amino acids.

This clonotype has just a few counts. One junction end disagrees with the germline gene, perhaps due to a read error. This rearrangement joins TRBV6-5 to TRBJ2-1, with D unclear. Germline V CDR1 and CDR2: MNHEY, SVGAGI. The CDR3 length is 13 residues. The CDR3 protein is CASSPVVYSEQFF. As DNA, the CDR3 is TGTGCCAGCAGCCCCGTGGTCTACAGTGAGCAGTTCTTC.